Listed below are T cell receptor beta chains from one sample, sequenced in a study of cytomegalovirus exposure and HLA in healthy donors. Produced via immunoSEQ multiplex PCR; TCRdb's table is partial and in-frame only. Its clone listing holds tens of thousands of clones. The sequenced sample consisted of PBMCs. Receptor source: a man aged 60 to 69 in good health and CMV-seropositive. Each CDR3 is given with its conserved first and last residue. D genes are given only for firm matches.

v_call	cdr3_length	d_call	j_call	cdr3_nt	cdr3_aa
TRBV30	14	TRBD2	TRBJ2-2	TGTGCCTCCGGACTAGCACCGAACACCGGGGAGCTGTTTTTT	CASGLAPNTGELFF
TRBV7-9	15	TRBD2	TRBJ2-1	TGTGCCAGCAGCCGTACTAGCGGGGGGGCGAATGAGCAGTTCTTC	CASSRTSGGANEQFF
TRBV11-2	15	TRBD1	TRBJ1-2	TGTGCCAGCAGCGTTTCGGGACAGGGCGGCTATGGCTACACCTTC	CASSVSGQGGYGYTF
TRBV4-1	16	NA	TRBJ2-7	TGCGCCAGCAGCCAAGATCGAGGGGGAGGGCCTTTGGAGCAGTACTTC	CASSQDRGGGPLEQYF
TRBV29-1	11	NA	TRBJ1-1	TGCAGCGTTGCAGTAGCCCCTGAAGCTTTCTTT	CSVAVAPEAFF
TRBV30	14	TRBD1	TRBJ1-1	TGTGCCTGGAGGGACAGGGGGCCGAACACTGAAGCTTTCTTT	CAWRDRGPNTEAFF
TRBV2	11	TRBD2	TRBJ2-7	TGTGCCAGCCCTAGCGGGTACGAGCAGTACTTC	CASPSGYEQYF
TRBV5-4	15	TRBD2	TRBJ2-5	TGTGCCAGCAGCTTGCCTAGCGGTTCCCAAGAGACCCAGTACTTC	CASSLPSGSQETQYF
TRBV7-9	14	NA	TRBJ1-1	TGTGCCAGCAGCGCAGTTGTGGTTCACACTGAAGCTTTCTTT	CASSAVVVHTEAFF
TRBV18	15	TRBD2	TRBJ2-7	TGTGCCAGCTCGCGGACTAGCGGGAGTACCTACGAGCAGTACTTC	CASSRTSGSTYEQYF
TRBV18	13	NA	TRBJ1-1	TGTGCCAGCTCACCAGCATCTGTCGGGGAAGCTTTCTTT	CASSPASVGEAFF
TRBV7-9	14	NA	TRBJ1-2	TGTGCCAGCAGCTTAGTGACAGAGAGCTATGGCTACACCTTC	CASSLVTESYGYTF
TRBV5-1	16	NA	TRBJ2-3	TGCGCCAGCAGCTTGGAAATCTCTAGTTCGGCAGATACGCAGTATTTT	CASSLEISSSADTQYF
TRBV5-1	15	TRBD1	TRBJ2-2	TGCGCCAGCAGCAGCGGACAGGGGAGCACCGGGGAGCTGTTTTTT	CASSSGQGSTGELFF
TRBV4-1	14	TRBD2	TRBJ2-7	TGCGCCAGCAGCCAAGGCGGGAGCTCCTACGAGCAGTACTTC	CASSQGGSSYEQYF
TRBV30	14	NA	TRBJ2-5	TGTGCCTGGAGTGTTGGGGGGACTCAAGAGACCCAGTACTTC	CAWSVGGTQETQYF
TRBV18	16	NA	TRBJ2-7	TGTGCCAGCTCACCAGGAGGCAGGGGCCTGGCCTACGAGCAGTACTTC	CASSPGGRGLAYEQYF
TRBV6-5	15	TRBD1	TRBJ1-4	TGTGCCAGCACCAGAGGGGGGACAGGCGGGGAAAAACTGTTTTTT	CASTRGGTGGEKLFF
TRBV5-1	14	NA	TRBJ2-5	TGCGCCAGCAGCTTCCAGGGTCCTCGAGAGACCCAGTACTTC	CASSFQGPRETQYF
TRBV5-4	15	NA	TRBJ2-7	TGTGCCAGCAGCTTGGATCCCGGCGGCACCTACGAGCAGTACTTC	CASSLDPGGTYEQYF
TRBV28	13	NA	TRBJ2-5	TGTGCCAGCAGTTTCGTCCGAGGTGGGACCCAGTACTTC	CASSFVRGGTQYF
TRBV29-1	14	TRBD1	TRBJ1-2	TGCAGCGTTGAAGATTGGACAGGTGCCTATGGCTACACCTTC	CSVEDWTGAYGYTF
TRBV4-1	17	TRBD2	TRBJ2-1	TGCGCCAGCAGCCAGGCCCTCGGGACTAGGAGAGACAATGAGCAGTTCTTC	CASSQALGTRRDNEQFF
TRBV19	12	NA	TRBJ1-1	TGTGCCAGTGCCAGACAGAACACTGAAGCTTTCTTT	CASARQNTEAFF
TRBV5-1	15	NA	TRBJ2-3	TGCGCCAGCAGCTTGGCTCTTGCGGGGACAGATACGCAGTATTTT	CASSLALAGTDTQYF
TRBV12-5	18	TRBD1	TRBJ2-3	TGTGCTAGTGGTTTACGTCGAGGGGGACAGTGGAGTTCAGATACGCAGTATTTT	CASGLRRGGQWSSDTQYF
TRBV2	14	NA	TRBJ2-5	TGTGCCAGCAGTGTGGGGGGATTTCGAGAGACCCAGTACTTC	CASSVGGFRETQYF